This is a list of T cell receptor beta chains from one sample in a study of T cell responses to AZD1222 COVID-19 vaccine. Assay: immunoSEQ multiplex PCR; the TCRdb copy retains only in-frame clones and omits some. Seen here are approximately 140,000 clones, 90% to 95% observed once, and the top ten hold 0.95% to 1.5%. The sample in question was peripheral blood, obtained on day 0 of AZD1222 vaccination. The receptors were gathered from an adult in good health. Each CDR3 is given with its conserved first and last residue. D genes are given only for firm matches. Clone size appears in some rows only: once, few, many, or a class for an expanded clone.

V: TRBV20-1; size: once; J: TRBJ1-4; D: -; DNA: TGCAGTGCTAGTGGTCAGCTACATGAAAAACTGTTTTTT; CDR3: CSASGQLHEKLFF
V: TRBV2; size: -; J: TRBJ1-5; D: -; DNA: TGTGCCAGCAGTGATTTAGGGGCGCTCAGCAATCAGCCCCAGCATTTT; CDR3: CASSDLGALSNQPQHF
V: TRBV30; size: -; J: TRBJ1-5; D: TRBD1; DNA: TGTGCCTGGAGTGTAATCTCCGAACAGGGGGCTGATCAGCCCCAGCATTTT; CDR3: CAWSVISEQGADQPQHF
V: TRBV7-8; size: once; J: TRBJ1-3; D: -; DNA: TGTGCCAGCAGCACCAGGACAGCTTCTGGAAACACCATATATTTT; CDR3: CASSTRTASGNTIYF
V: TRBV2; size: -; J: TRBJ1-6; D: -; DNA: TGTGCATCCCAGGTCGGGGGGAATTCACCCCTCCACTTT; CDR3: CASQVGGNSPLHF
V: TRBV7-9; size: -; J: TRBJ2-2; D: -; DNA: TGTGCCAGCAGCTTGGGAGGTCATGCCACCGGGGAGCTGTTTTTT; CDR3: CASSLGGHATGELFF
V: TRBV18; size: -; J: TRBJ2-5; D: -; DNA: TGTGCCAGCTCACCTACAGAACAGGGTAGAGAGACCCAGTACTTC; CDR3: CASSPTEQGRETQYF
V: TRBV28; size: -; J: TRBJ1-2; D: TRBD1; DNA: TGTGCCAGCACCGTTGGGACAGGGGGGGACTATGGCTACACCTTC; CDR3: CASTVGTGGDYGYTF
V: TRBV6-2/TRBV6-3; size: -; J: TRBJ2-6; D: TRBD1; DNA: TGTGCCAGCAGCATAACAGGGGAGGCCAACGTCCTGACTTTC; CDR3: CASSITGEANVLTF
V: TRBV7-2; size: -; J: TRBJ2-5; D: -; DNA: TGTGCCAGCAGCTTAGAAACAGTCCAAGAGACCCAGTACTTC; CDR3: CASSLETVQETQYF
V: TRBV19; size: -; J: TRBJ1-4; D: -; DNA: TGTGCCAGTAGTATGGCTGCGGTCCCCGAAAAACTGTTTTTT; CDR3: CASSMAAVPEKLFF
V: TRBV15; size: -; J: TRBJ1-3; D: -; DNA: TGTGCCACCAGCAGAGTTAATGGAAACACCATATATTTT; CDR3: CATSRVNGNTIYF
V: TRBV6-5; size: -; J: TRBJ1-5; D: -; DNA: TGTGCCAGCAACCAGGGGATCTCCGGTCAGCCCCAGCATTTT; CDR3: CASNQGISGQPQHF
V: TRBV6-5; size: -; J: TRBJ2-5; D: TRBD2; DNA: TGTGCCAGCAGTTACAACGGGAGGGGGGAAGGGACCCAGTACTTC; CDR3: CASSYNGRGEGTQYF
V: TRBV11-2; size: -; J: TRBJ2-2; D: -; DNA: TGTGCCAGTGGACTGGGGGAGCTGTTTTTT; CDR3: CASGLGELFF
V: TRBV7-9; size: -; J: TRBJ1-4; D: -; DNA: TGTGCCAGCAGCGCGGGGTGGGGTAAGGAAAAACTGTTTTTT; CDR3: CASSAGWGKEKLFF
V: TRBV19; size: -; J: TRBJ1-5; D: -; DNA: TGTGCCAGTAGTATAGCCTCGGGACAATATAGCAATCAGCCCCAGCATTTT; CDR3: CASSIASGQYSNQPQHF
V: TRBV6-5; size: once; J: TRBJ1-6; D: -; DNA: TGTGCCAGCAGTCCAAACAGGAATTCACCCCTCCACTTT; CDR3: CASSPNRNSPLHF
V: TRBV2; size: -; J: TRBJ1-6; D: -; DNA: TGTGCCAGCAGCGTCTATGATTCACCCCTCCACTTT; CDR3: CASSVYDSPLHF
V: TRBV29-1; size: -; J: TRBJ1-1; D: -; DNA: TGCAGCGCATTGCGCTATATGAACACTGAAGCTTTCTTT; CDR3: CSALRYMNTEAFF
V: TRBV28; size: -; J: TRBJ1-1; D: -; DNA: TGTGCCAGCAGTTTAAGAGGGGACGCCACGATGAACACTGAAGCTTTCTTT; CDR3: CASSLRGDATMNTEAFF
V: TRBV28; size: -; J: TRBJ1-1; D: -; DNA: TGTGCCAGCAGTTTTGGGTACACTGAAGCTTTCTTT; CDR3: CASSFGYTEAFF
V: TRBV7-3; size: -; J: TRBJ2-1; D: -; DNA: TGTGCCAGCAGCTTAACAGTAGATAATGAGCAGTTCTTC; CDR3: CASSLTVDNEQFF
V: TRBV7-2; size: -; J: TRBJ1-5; D: -; DNA: TGTGCCAGCAGCCTCAGAGGTCAGCCCCAGCATTTT; CDR3: CASSLRGQPQHF
V: TRBV7-2; size: once; J: TRBJ2-3; D: TRBD2; DNA: TGTGCCAGCAGGGCGACGAGCGGGAAGTTGGATACGCAGTATTTT; CDR3: CASRATSGKLDTQYF
V: TRBV7-2; size: few; J: TRBJ1-6; D: TRBD1; DNA: TGTGCCAGCAGCTTACGGCAGGGGGGTAATTCACCCCTCCACTTT; CDR3: CASSLRQGGNSPLHF
V: TRBV3-1/TRBV3-2; size: -; J: TRBJ1-1; D: -; DNA: TGTGCCAGCAGCCAACGGGACAAGAACACTGAAGCTTTCTTT; CDR3: CASSQRDKNTEAFF
V: TRBV6-1; size: -; J: TRBJ1-5; D: TRBD1; DNA: TGTGCCAGCAGTGAAGCGCTGATGACAGGGAATTCTGGAGGAAATCAGCCCCAGCATTTT; CDR3: CASSEALMTGNSGGNQPQHF
V: TRBV30; size: -; J: TRBJ1-2; D: TRBD1; DNA: TGTGCCTGGACCGGGACAGGGTTTGGCTATGGCTACACCTTC; CDR3: CAWTGTGFGYGYTF